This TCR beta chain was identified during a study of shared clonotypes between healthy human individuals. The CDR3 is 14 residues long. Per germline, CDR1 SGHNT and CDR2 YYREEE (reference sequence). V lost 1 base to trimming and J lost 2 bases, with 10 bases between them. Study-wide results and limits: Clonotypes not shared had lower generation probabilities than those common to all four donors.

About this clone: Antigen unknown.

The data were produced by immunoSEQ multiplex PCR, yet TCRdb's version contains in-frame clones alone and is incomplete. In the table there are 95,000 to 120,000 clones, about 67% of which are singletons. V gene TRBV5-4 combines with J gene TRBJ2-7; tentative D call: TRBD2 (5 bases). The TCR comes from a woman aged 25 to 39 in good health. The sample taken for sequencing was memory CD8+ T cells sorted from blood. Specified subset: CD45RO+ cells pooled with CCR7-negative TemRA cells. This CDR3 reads CASSLLSGAYEQYF. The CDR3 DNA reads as TGTGCCAGCAGCTTGTTAAGCGGTGCCTACGAGCAGTACTTC.